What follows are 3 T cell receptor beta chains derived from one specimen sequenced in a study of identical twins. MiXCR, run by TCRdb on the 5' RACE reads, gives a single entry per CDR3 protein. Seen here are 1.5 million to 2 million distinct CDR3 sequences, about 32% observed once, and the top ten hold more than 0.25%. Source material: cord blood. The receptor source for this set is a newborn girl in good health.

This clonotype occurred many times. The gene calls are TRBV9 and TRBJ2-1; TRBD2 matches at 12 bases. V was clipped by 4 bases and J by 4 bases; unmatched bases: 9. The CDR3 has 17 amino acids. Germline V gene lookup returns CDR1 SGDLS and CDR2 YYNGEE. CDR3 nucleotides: TGTGCCAGCAGCCCCAGTCCCGGGACTAGCGGGTACAATGAGCAGTTCTTC. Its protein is CASSPSPGTSGYNEQFF.

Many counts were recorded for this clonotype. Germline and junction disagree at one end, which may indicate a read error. The CDR3 spells CASSLGRGGYTF. Here the CDR3 DNA reads TGTGCCAGCAGCTTAGGACGGGGCGGCTACACCTTC. This chain joins TRBV5-1 and TRBJ1-2; tentatively, D is TRBD1 (5 bases). Germline loops: CDR1 SGHRS, CDR2 YFSETQ. CDR3 length: 12 amino acids.

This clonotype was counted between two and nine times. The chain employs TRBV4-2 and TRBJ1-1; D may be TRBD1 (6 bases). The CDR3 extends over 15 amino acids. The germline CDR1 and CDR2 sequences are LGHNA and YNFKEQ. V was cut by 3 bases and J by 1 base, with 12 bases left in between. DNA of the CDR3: TGTGCCAGCAGCCAGCCGGACAGCCCGAACACTGAAGCTTTCTTT. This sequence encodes CASSQPDSPNTEAFF.